This note documents a single T cell receptor beta chain sequence. Its antigen is still unknown. It has no much larger one-base neighbor in the sample; base qualities were not kept. The data were obtained in a study of blood T cells in healthy people across ages (dated by TCRdb to the mid-2010s). Regarding the complete study: In model experiments, roughly one uniquely barcoded TCR beta cDNA molecule per two T cells was captured by template switching. To track age-related changes in TCR beta repertoire diversity, the study relied on deep sequencing normalized with unique cDNA molecular identifiers. The donors were divided into four age groups: young (average roughly 17 years), middle-aged (around 37), aged (approximately 62) and long-lived (82). To avoid experimental bias, donors of different ages were distributed randomly across sequencing lanes. For two donors (one aged 18 to 29 and one aged 80 or older), the study analyzed two additional independent replicas of 1 million unique cDNA reads from the same blood draw. Study-wide conclusions, independent of this receptor: Estimates of total diversity based on one million sequenced T cells were considered lower bounds and underestimates. The percentage of naive T cells measured by flow cytometry correlated strongly with observed TCR beta diversity. As age increased, observed TCR beta diversity per million T cells dropped in a roughly linear way, and a significant reduction was already evident by age 40. Since profiling was done on bulk unsorted PBMCs, naive and antigen-experienced compartments could not be conclusively compared. Because donor CMV infection status was unknown, age-related changes in expanded clonotypes were potentially confounded. Compared with the aged group, the long-lived group had more naive CD4+ T cells, fewer expanded clones and increased TCR diversity, a pattern suggesting age selection.

Libraries were prepared through 5' RACE. The sequencing machine was an Illumina HiSeq 2500. A second PCR of roughly 7 to 11 cycles was run with a J-beta primer mix and a sample-barcoded 5' primer. Each TCR beta cDNA molecule received a unique molecular identifier from a template-switch 5' adaptor carrying 12 random nucleotides. Each sample yielded at least 2.5 million CDR3-containing paired-end reads. All of the RNA was converted into first-strand cDNA using the Mint cDNA synthesis kit, with a TRBC-specific oligonucleotide serving as the primer. After uracil-DNA glycosylase treatment, a first 18-cycle PCR used universal primers M1SS and BC2_uni_R on all cDNA. The study's processing was this. For normalization, 1 million high-quality reads were randomly selected from each sample, with every read carrying a distinct molecular identifier. Instead of being binned into consensus sequences, reads that shared molecular identifiers were thrown out. CDR3 identification, clonotype clustering and error correction used MiTCR with a Q25 quality threshold and the strictest error-elimination algorithm. A nonparametric unseen species model with Euler transformation was used to estimate a lower bound on total TCR beta diversity. TCRdb ran its own pipeline on the public reads, namely fastp trimming at Q25 and MiXCR clone calling, and kept in-frame beta chains. Each record represents a unique CDR3 protein, reported with the most common genes and DNA among its rows. TCRdb, rather than the study authors, made the V and J calls. This sample has over 1,200,000 distinct CDR3 sequences in its table, and around 59% of those were observed once. The top ten constitute roughly 7% of the sample.

The 39 donors, aged roughly 6 to 90 years, were systemically healthy Caucasian individuals from Russia. Around 9.8 milliliters of peripheral blood were collected from each donor into EDTA-treated Vacutainer tubes. Ficoll-Paque density-gradient centrifugation was used to isolate PBMCs, with at least 6.5 million per sample. Total RNA, at least 6 micrograms per sample, was extracted from PBMCs with Trizol reagent. Naive CD45RAhigh/CD27high T cell percentages were measured by flow cytometry on a PBMC aliquot from every donor. Via the germline V gene, CDR1 is SQVTM and CDR2 ANQGSEA. V is pared back by 4 bases and J by 1 base, with 14 bases lying between the germline termini. From cysteine to phenylalanine, the CDR3 is 14 amino acids long. Here the CDR3 DNA is all that survives: 42 bases in frame from base 1.

Sequences were obtained from blood. This chain joins TRBV29-1 to TRBJ2-7, and possibly TRBD1, on 6 matching bases. This TCR was sampled from a man younger than 35 in good health. The CDR3 protein is CSVGDNTGSYEQYF. DNA sequence: TGCAGCGTTGGAGATAATACAGGGTCCTACGAGCAGTACTTC.